This is a list of T cell receptor beta chains from one sample in a study of CD8 T cells in ankylosing spondylitis. TCRdb re-called the 5' RACE reads through MiXCR, storing one row per CDR3 protein. The table includes more than 110,000 distinct CDR3 sequences, about 8% detected once. The material sequenced was synovial fluid, either unsorted or a sorted T cell fraction (not recorded which). The receptors here all came from a male donor with ankylosing spondylitis. The CDR3 runs from the conserved cysteine through the conserved F or W. Fields, in order: D gene, V gene, clone size, J gene, CDR3 DNA, CDR3 protein. D genes are given only for firm matches. A clone size is listed for some rows: how often the clone was seen (once, few, many), or a class if it is expanded.

.	TRBV7-9	many	TRBJ1-2	TGTGCCAGCAGCTTAGCGGGGGCGTTGGACTATGGCTACACCTTC	CASSLAGALDYGYTF
TRBD1	TRBV7-9	many	TRBJ1-4	TGTGCCAGCAGCCCCAACAGGGGACGAAATGAAAAACTGTTTTTT	CASSPNRGRNEKLFF
TRBD1	TRBV25-1	few	TRBJ1-6	TGTGCCAGCAGTGAATACAGGGGGGATAATTCACCCCTCCACTTT	CASSEYRGDNSPLHF
TRBD2	TRBV12-3/TRBV12-4	.	TRBJ2-3	TGTGCCAGCAGTGGGGACCCTCTAGCGGGGAACACAGATACGCAGTATTTT	CASSGDPLAGNTDTQYF
.	TRBV5-4	few	TRBJ1-5	TGTGCCAGCAGCCGGCGGGGGGACAATCAGCCCCAGCATTTT	CASSRRGDNQPQHF
TRBD2	TRBV7-2	many	TRBJ2-3	TGTGCCAGCAGCCGGGGACTAGCGGTTACAGATACGCAGTATTTT	CASSRGLAVTDTQYF
TRBD1	TRBV20-1	few	TRBJ1-2	TGCAGTGCTACCCAGGGGGGAGATAACTATGGCTACACCTTC	CSATQGGDNYGYTF
.	TRBV10-3	.	TRBJ2-2	TGTGCCATCAGTGATCAGGCAGGGCACACCGGGGAGCTGTTTTTT	CAISDQAGHTGELFF
.	TRBV4-1	many	TRBJ1-5	TGCGCCAGCAGCCAAGTCGGTCGGGGGAATAGCAATCAGCCCCAGCATTTT	CASSQVGRGNSNQPQHF
.	TRBV20-1	many	TRBJ2-1	TGCAGTGCTAACGGCGATTACCCGTATGGTGAGCAGTTCTTC	CSANGDYPYGEQFF
.	TRBV7-3	many	TRBJ2-1	TGTGCCAGCAGCCCCCAGGGTGACGAGCAGTTCTTC	CASSPQGDEQFF
.	TRBV5-1	many	TRBJ2-5	TGCGCCAGCTCGTTTGTAGTACAGCAAGAGACCCAGTACTTC	CASSFVVQQETQYF
.	TRBV10-2	many	TRBJ2-1	TGCGCCAGCGGTCCCCCTGGCTCCTACAATGAGCAGTTCTTC	CASGPPGSYNEQFF
.	TRBV12-5	many	TRBJ2-7	TGTGCTAGTGGTACGGACTTGGGCGTCTACGAGCAGTACTTC	CASGTDLGVYEQYF
.	TRBV6-2/TRBV6-3	few	TRBJ2-7	TGTGCCAGCAGGCCATGGACAGCAAGAAACGAGCAGTACTTC	CASRPWTARNEQYF
TRBD2	TRBV4-2	many	TRBJ2-1	TGTGCCAGCAGCCGCCGATTCCTAGCGGGCGGCCATGAGCAGTTCTTC	CASSRRFLAGGHEQFF
.	TRBV20-1	many	TRBJ2-5	TGCAGTGCTAGAGATAGGCGGGCCCAGTACTTC	CSARDRRAQYF
.	TRBV10-3	.	TRBJ2-1	TGTGCCATCAGGGGACTCCCGTACAATGAGCAGTTCTTC	CAIRGLPYNEQFF
.	TRBV7-9	many	TRBJ2-6	TGTGCCAGCAGCTTATCAGCGGCTGGGGCCAACGTCCTGACTTTC	CASSLSAAGANVLTF
TRBD1	TRBV5-1	many	TRBJ2-2	TGCGCCAGCAGTTTAGACAGGGTCGGTGCCGGGGAGCTGTTTTTT	CASSLDRVGAGELFF
TRBD2	TRBV7-8	.	TRBJ2-3	TGTGCCAGCAGCTCTGGAAGGGACTACAAGGATACGCAGTATTTT	CASSSGRDYKDTQYF
.	TRBV11-2	.	TRBJ1-4	TGTGCCAGCAGCTCGAGTGGGCAGCTATCTCTTGCAACTAATGAAAAACTGTTTTTT	CASSSSGQLSLATNEKLFF
.	TRBV20-1	.	TRBJ1-5	TGCAGTGCTAGACGAGGGGGGGGAGACCAGCCCCAGCATTTT	CSARRGGGDQPQHF
.	TRBV20-1	many	TRBJ2-3	TGCAGTGCTAGAGGACAATACAACACAGATACGCAGTATTTT	CSARGQYNTDTQYF
.	TRBV5-1	many	TRBJ2-2	TGCGCCACCGGGACGGGGAACACCGGGGAGCTGTTTTTT	CATGTGNTGELFF
.	TRBV27	.	TRBJ2-3	TGTGCCAGCAGTCCTGCCATTATGTATACGCAGTATTTT	CASSPAIMYTQYF
.	TRBV29-1	many	TRBJ1-1	TGCAGCGTTGCTAACGCCCGGGGCACTGAAGCTTTCTTT	CSVANARGTEAFF
.	TRBV6-1	many	TRBJ2-2	TGTGCCATCCCACGGGACAAGAACACCGGGGAGCTGTTTTTT	CAIPRDKNTGELFF
.	TRBV5-4	few	TRBJ1-1	TGTGCCAGCAGCCCAGATAACACTGAAGCTTTCTTT	CASSPDNTEAFF
TRBD1	TRBV10-3	few	TRBJ2-2	TGTGCCATCAGTGACAGGGACAGGGGAGGCACCGGGGAGCTGTTTTTT	CAISDRDRGGTGELFF
TRBD1	TRBV2	.	TRBJ1-3	TGTGCCTGCAACAGGGGGCCTGGAAACACCATATATTTT	CACNRGPGNTIYF
TRBD1	TRBV7-2	.	TRBJ1-1	TGTGCCAGCAGCGGGGACAGGCTATTTGAAGCTTTCTTT	CASSGDRLFEAFF
.	TRBV20-1	many	TRBJ2-1	TGCAGTGCGGCCCTAGCGCCTTACAATGAGCAGTTCTTC	CSAALAPYNEQFF
.	TRBV7-2	.	TRBJ1-4	TGTGCCAGCAGCCTCCGGGGGGGGGAAAAACTGTTTTTT	CASSLRGGEKLFF
.	TRBV27	few	TRBJ2-1	TGTGCCAGCAGCTTAAAGGGGACTCTTTTCGAGCAGTTCTTC	CASSLKGTLFEQFF
.	TRBV29-1	few	TRBJ1-1	TGCAGCGTTGGACGCGAACCCTTGAACACTGAAGCTTTCTTT	CSVGREPLNTEAFF
.	TRBV4-1	many	TRBJ2-1	TGCGCCAGCAGCCAACGCGACAATGAGCAGTTCTTC	CASSQRDNEQFF
.	TRBV5-1	few	TRBJ2-7	TGCGCCAGCAGCTTGGAGGCGGAAGCCTACGAGCAGTACTTC	CASSLEAEAYEQYF
.	TRBV29-1	many	TRBJ2-5	TGCAGCGTTGGGGGGTACTTCCAAGAGACCCAGTACTTC	CSVGGYFQETQYF
.	TRBV3-1	.	TRBJ2-7	TGTGCCAGCAGCCTCTCTAGGCCAGGGTCCGAGCAGTACTTC	CASSLSRPGSEQYF
.	TRBV5-1	few	TRBJ1-2	TGCGCCAGCAGCTTTGGGAGTTTTAACTATGGCTACACCTTC	CASSFGSFNYGYTF
.	TRBV6-5	.	TRBJ1-6	TGTGCCAGCAGTTACGCAGGGCAGGGATCACCCCTCCACTTT	CASSYAGQGSPLHF
.	TRBV29-1	few	TRBJ1-1	TGCAGCGCCTTAGGCACTGAAGCTTTCTTT	CSALGTEAFF
TRBD2	TRBV20-1	many	TRBJ2-7	TGCAGTGCTCCCCGACTAGCTTCTAGGACCTACGAGCAGTACTTC	CSAPRLASRTYEQYF
.	TRBV4-2	many	TRBJ1-3	TGTGCCAGCAGCCAAGAGGAGGGTTCTGGAAACACCATATATTTT	CASSQEEGSGNTIYF
TRBD1	TRBV2	many	TRBJ1-2	TGTGCCAGCAGTTCACAGGGGGCTAACTATGGCTACACCTTC	CASSSQGANYGYTF
.	TRBV6-1	many	TRBJ2-7	TGTGCCAGCAGTGAACCGGCACACCCGACCCCCTACGAGCAGTACTTC	CASSEPAHPTPYEQYF
.	TRBV10-3	few	TRBJ2-7	TGTGCCATCAGTGAGGACAACCGGGACTCCTTACCCTACGAGCAGTACTTC	CAISEDNRDSLPYEQYF
TRBD1	TRBV28	many	TRBJ2-5	TGTGCCAGCAGTTTACGGGACAGGGGAGCCCAGTACTTC	CASSLRDRGAQYF
.	TRBV6-1	few	TRBJ2-2	TGTGCCAGCAGTCGGGCATTCAACACCGGGGAGCTGTTTTTT	CASSRAFNTGELFF
.	TRBV30	many	TRBJ1-1	TGTGCCTGGAGTCAAGGTTGGAACACTGAAGCTTTCTTT	CAWSQGWNTEAFF
.	TRBV12-3/TRBV12-4	many	TRBJ1-2	TGTGCCAGCAGTGAGGGGACTACCTATGGCTACACCTTC	CASSEGTTYGYTF
.	TRBV28	few	TRBJ1-1	TGTGCCAGCAGTTTACCCGGCGGGATGAACACTGAAGCTTTCTTT	CASSLPGGMNTEAFF
.	TRBV11-2	few	TRBJ1-2	TGTGCCAGCAGCTTAGTGGCCAGGGAGGATGGCTACACCTTC	CASSLVAREDGYTF
TRBD1	TRBV18	many	TRBJ1-2	TGTGCCAGCTCACCGATCCAGGGGGATGGCTACACCTTC	CASSPIQGDGYTF
.	TRBV6-4	many	TRBJ2-3	TGTGCCAGCAGTGACTCGGACACAGATACGCAGTATTTT	CASSDSDTDTQYF
.	TRBV27	many	TRBJ2-3	TGTGCCAGCAGTTTCTCAGGCACAGATACGCAGTATTTT	CASSFSGTDTQYF
.	TRBV3-1	.	TRBJ2-7	TGTGCCACCTGCCAAGATTCAGCGGGGGACAGCGAGCAGTACTTC	CATCQDSAGDSEQYF
.	TRBV6-4	.	TRBJ1-5	TGTGCCAGCAGTCCCCTCGGACAGAAGGATCAGCCCCAGCATTTT	CASSPLGQKDQPQHF